One and the same sample provided the 15 T cell receptor beta chains below, sequenced in a study of T cells in Graves' hyperthyroidism and ophthalmopathy. The source material, RNA transcripts, was used to amplify TCR beta CDR3 regions. With the HTBI primer set, the TCR CDR3 went through a first round of RT-PCR. Each CDR3 protein gets one entry after TCRdb re-called the multiplex PCR reads with MiXCR. The data contain 300,000 to 350,000 distinct CDR3 sequences, 15% to 20% of them singletons. Sequences were obtained from blood. The receptor source for this set is a man under 40 with Graves' hyperthyroidism.

The V and J genes are TRBV9 and TRBJ2-5; TRBD2 aligns across 7 bases. The CDR3 is 15 residues long. V lost 0 bases, J lost 5 bases, and 7 bases stayed unmatched. Per the germline V gene, CDR1 is SGDLS and CDR2 is YYNGEE. The DNA of the CDR3 is TGTGCCAGCAGCGTAGCGGGGGGAGAGTCGGAGACCCAGTACTTC. Amino acid sequence: CASSVAGGESETQYF. The complete variable domain, with remaining parts taken from reference TRBV9 and TRBJ2-5, reads DSGVTQTPKHLITATGQRVTLRCSPRSGDLSVYWYQQSLDQGLQFLIQYYNGEERAKGNILERFSAQQFPDLHSELNLSSLELGDSALYFCASSVAGGESETQYFGPGTRLLVL.

This clonotype was detected ten times or more. The V call is TRBV5-1, the J call TRBJ2-3; D might be TRBD2 (5 bases). CDR1 is SGHRS, CDR2 YFSETQ, per germline. This CDR3 comprises 11 residues. Trimming removed 4 bases from V and 10 bases from J, with 10 bases in between. The CDR3 loop is CASSLEGAQYF. The CDR3 DNA sequence: TGCGCCAGCAGCCTAGAGGGTGCGCAGTATTTT.

CDR3 sequence (DNA): TGTGCCTGGAGTGTCTTGACGGGAGGGGAGACCCAGTACTTC. It encodes CAWSVLTGGETQYF. This chain joins TRBV30 and TRBJ2-5; 8 bases align to TRBD2. CDR1 is GTSNPN and CDR2 is SVGIG in the germline V gene (reference sequence). The CDR3 has 14 amino acids. The V and J ends lost 0 bases and 5 bases, in that order; junction bases with no gene match: 5.

The sample holds many counts of this clonotype. The V and J genes are TRBV5-5 and TRBJ2-3; no reliable D call. Trimming removed 4 bases at V and 2 bases at J, with 5 bases between. The CDR3 spans 12 residues. The V gene's germline CDR1 is SGHKS and CDR2 YYEKEE (reference sequence). CDR3 residues: CASSQLTDTQYF. In DNA, the CDR3 is TGTGCCAGCAGCCAACTCACAGATACGCAGTATTTT.

This chain uses TRBV7-9 with TRBJ1-1, with TRBD1 as a possible D gene (6 bases). The germline gives CDR1 SEHNR, CDR2 FQNEAQ (reference sequence). The V and J ends lost 4 bases and 3 bases respectively, with 15 bases between them. This CDR3 region has 15 residues. CDR3: CASSSTGRGDTEAFF. Written as DNA, the CDR3 is TGTGCCAGCAGCTCCACAGGGAGAGGGGACACTGAAGCTTTCTTT.

Worth noting for this clonotype: A much larger clone lies one base from this, so it may be a read error. V is TRBV5-1 and J is TRBJ1-2; 9 bases line up with TRBD1. The germline V gene has CDR1 SGHRS and CDR2 YFSETQ. The length of the CDR3 is 14 residues. As DNA, the CDR3 is TGCGCCAGCAGCTTACAGGGGGCCGGCTATAGCTACACCTTC. It yields the protein CASSLQGAGYSYTF.

This clonotype has a count of ten or more. V and J are TRBV5-1 and TRBJ1-1; the D is unclear. Germline V gives CDR1 SGHRS, CDR2 YFSETQ. The V end was cut by 5 bases, the J end by 5 bases, with 10 bases between. The CDR3 loop spans 12 amino acids. CDR3 loop: CASRAHGTEAFF. Written as DNA, the CDR3 is TGCGCCAGCAGGGCTCACGGGACTGAAGCTTTCTTT.

This clonotype has at least ten counts. The chain is built from TRBV20-1 and TRBJ2-1; 11 positions agree with TRBD2. The CDR3 is made up of 18 amino acids. Germline CDR1 and CDR2: DFQATT and SNEGSKA (reference sequence). V shed 3 bases, J shed 4 bases, and the junction held 14 bases outside the gene matches. The CDR3 sequence: CSARVTSGKAGGYNEQFF. DNA of the CDR3: TGCAGTGCTAGGGTGACTAGCGGGAAGGCAGGGGGTTACAATGAGCAGTTCTTC.

The chain's CDR3 is CASSPRMGTVSGNTIYF. The CDR3 nucleotides are TGTGCCAGCAGCCCGCGAATGGGGACGGTCTCTGGAAACACCATATATTTT. The chain is built from TRBV7-6 and TRBJ1-3, with a possible D match to TRBD1 (5 bases). Trimming cost V 5 bases and J 0 bases, with 17 bases left between them. The CDR3 totals 17 residues. Germline V CDR1 and CDR2: SGHVS, FNYEAQ.

This clonotype has a count of ten or more. The chain employs TRBV5-6 and TRBJ2-3; 9 nucleotides agree with TRBD2. The CDR3 is 15 residues long. The germline V gene encodes CDR1 SGHDT and CDR2 YYEEEE. After removal of 4 bases from V and 7 bases from J, the junction contained 10 bases not matched to a gene. CDR3 in DNA: TGTGCCAGCAGCCTGATGGGTCTAGCGGGGAATACGCAGTATTTT. This codes for CASSLMGLAGNTQYF.

This clonotype was observed a few times. The chain is built from TRBV6-5 and TRBJ2-7, with TRBD2 as a possible D gene (6 bases). Trimming removed 0 bases from V and 4 bases from J, with 13 bases in between. In germline, CDR1 is MNHEY, CDR2 SVGAGI. The length of the CDR3 is 15 residues. The CDR3, as DNA: TGTGCCAGCAGTTACTCGGAGGGGCCCGAGTACGAGCAGTACTTC. Residues: CASSYSEGPEYEQYF.

This clonotype was detected a few times. This chain joins TRBV6-4 and TRBJ2-7; TRBD2 might be the D (5 bases). Looked up from germline, CDR1 is MRHNA and CDR2 is SNTAGT. The ends were cut back, 2 bases at V and 3 bases at J, with 14 bases in the middle. The CDR3 runs to 15 residues. This CDR3 is CASSDPLVRDYEQYF. Written as DNA, the CDR3 is TGTGCCAGCAGTGACCCACTAGTACGAGACTACGAGCAGTACTTC.

The rearrangement joins TRBV7-9 to TRBJ1-2; D is possibly TRBD1 (5 bases). The V end lost 3 bases, the J end lost 6 bases, and 14 bases lay between the germline ends. The CDR3 is 14 residues long. The germline V gene encodes CDR1 SEHNR and CDR2 FQNEAQ (reference sequence). The CDR3 DNA is TGTGCCAGCAGCTTTGGGGCGGACTTCCATGGCTACACCTTC. Translating it yields CASSFGADFHGYTF.

This clonotype occurred a few times. The V gene is TRBV7-2, the J gene TRBJ2-1; D remains unclear. The CDR3 consists of 14 residues. Per germline, CDR1 SGHTA and CDR2 FQGNSA. V gave up 5 bases and J gave up 7 bases, with 15 bases separating them. The CDR3 DNA sequence: TGTGCCAGCAGCCAACCCGGAGAAGGGAATGAGCAGTTCTTC. Residues: CASSQPGEGNEQFF.

The rearrangement joins TRBV20-1 to TRBJ2-3; tentative D call: TRBD2 (5 bases). Trimming removed 7 bases from V and 5 bases from J, with 13 bases in between. The CDR3 sequence is 12 residues long. Germline CDR1 DFQATT, CDR2 SNEGSKA (reference sequence). This CDR3 is CSVYAAGDTQYF. CDR3 in DNA: TGCAGTGTTTATGCGGCGGGAGATACGCAGTATTTT.